What follows describes a single T cell receptor beta chain. Its antigen is still unknown. The CDR3 has 13 residues. V shed 2 bases and J shed 8 bases, with 11 bases lying between them. Germline CDR1 and CDR2: MNHEY and SVGEGT. This record comes from a study of T-cell memory formation after mild COVID-19. Study-wide context: Largely, TCR clusters stayed within a single donor. General study results and limits: Chiefly within CM and EM were the contracting CD4+ clones; CD8+ ones were within EMRA.

5'RACE, which relied on constant-segment primers, yielded TCR alpha and TCR beta cDNA libraries carrying sample barcodes and UMIs. MiXCR was run by TCRdb on the 5' RACE reads, yielding one entry per CDR3 protein. The sample gives some 310,000 distinct CDR3 sequences, 20% to 25% of which show up once; 21% is in the top ten. The receptor was isolated from a man aged 18 to 30 who had mild COVID-19 (a few samples of this study predate the infection). Cell type and time point are not known. The chain carries TRBV6-2 or TRBV6-3 and TRBJ2-3; TRBD2 might be the D (6 bases). Input material: PBMCs or a T cell subset sorted from them (not recorded which). The CDR3: CASSYRQGGTQYF. CDR3 coding DNA: TGTGCCAGCAGTTACCGCCAGGGAGGTACGCAGTATTTT.